This TCR beta chain is from a study of CD8 T cells in ankylosing spondylitis. General study results and limits: The authors found the disease-linked clones to be CD8+ and relatively rare in peripheral blood. Significantly higher representation of disease-linked clones was reported for matched ankylosing spondylitis synovial fluid. Among TCR beta sequences, a motif of about 8 highly homologous variants appeared characteristic of ankylosing spondylitis blood. Prior work had noted some motif variants in reactive arthritis blood and synovial fluid.

The table lists this clonotype with a few counts. Its antigen is unidentified. MiXCR was run by TCRdb on the 5' RACE reads, yielding one entry per CDR3 protein. The sample contains 350,000 to 450,000 distinct CDR3 sequences, roughly a quarter of which appear only once. This TCR derives from a male donor with ankylosing spondylitis. The material sequenced was blood, either unsorted or a sorted T cell fraction (not recorded which).

The CDR3 is CASSAGSVETQYF. In DNA, the CDR3 is TGTGCCAGCAGTGCAGGGTCGGTAGAGACCCAGTACTTC. V gene TRBV2 combines with J gene TRBJ2-5, with D maybe TRBD1 (5 bases). Trimming cost V 4 bases and J 4 bases, with 10 bases left between them. The CDR3 is made up of 13 amino acids. From germline, CDR1 is SNHLY and CDR2 FYNNEI.